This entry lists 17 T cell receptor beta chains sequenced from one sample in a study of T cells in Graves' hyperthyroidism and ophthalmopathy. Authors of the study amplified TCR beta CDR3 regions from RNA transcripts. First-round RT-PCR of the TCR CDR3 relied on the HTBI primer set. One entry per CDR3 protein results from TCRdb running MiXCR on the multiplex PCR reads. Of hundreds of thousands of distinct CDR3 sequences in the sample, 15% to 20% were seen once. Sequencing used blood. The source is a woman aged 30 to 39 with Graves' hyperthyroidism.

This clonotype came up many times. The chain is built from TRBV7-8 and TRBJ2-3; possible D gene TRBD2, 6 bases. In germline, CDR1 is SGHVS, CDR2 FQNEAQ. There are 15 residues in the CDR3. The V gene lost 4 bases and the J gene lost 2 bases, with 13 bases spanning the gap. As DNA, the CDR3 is TGTGCCAGCAGCTACGGCGGGGACTTCACAGATACGCAGTATTTT. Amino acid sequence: CASSYGGDFTDTQYF.

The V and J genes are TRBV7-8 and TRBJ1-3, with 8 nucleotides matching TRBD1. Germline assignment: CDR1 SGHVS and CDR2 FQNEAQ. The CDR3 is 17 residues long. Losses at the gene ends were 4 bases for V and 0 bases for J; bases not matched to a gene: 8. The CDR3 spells CASSSYRTGSSGNTIYF. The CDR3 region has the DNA TGTGCCAGCAGCTCCTATCGGACAGGGAGCTCTGGAAACACCATATATTTT.

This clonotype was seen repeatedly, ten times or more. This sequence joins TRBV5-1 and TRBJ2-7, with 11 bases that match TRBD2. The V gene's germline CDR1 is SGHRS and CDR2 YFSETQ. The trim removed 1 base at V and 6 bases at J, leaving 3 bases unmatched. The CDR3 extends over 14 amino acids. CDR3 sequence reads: CASSLSTSGGEQYF. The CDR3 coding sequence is TGCGCCAGCAGCTTGAGCACTAGCGGGGGCGAGCAGTACTTC. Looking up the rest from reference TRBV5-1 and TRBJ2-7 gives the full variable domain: KAGVTQTPRYLIKTRGQQVTLSCSPISGHRSVSWYQQTPGQGLQFLFEYFSETQRNKGNFPGRFSGRQFSNSRSEMNVSTLELGDSALYLCASSLSTSGGEQYFGPGTRLTVT.

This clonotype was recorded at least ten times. In DNA, the CDR3 is TGTGCCAGCAGCCCCAGACAGGGACCATACAATGAGCAGTTCTTC. Its translation is CASSPRQGPYNEQFF. This chain joins TRBV7-2 and TRBJ2-1; 7 bases match TRBD1. This CDR3 contains 15 residues. After removal of 5 bases from V and 4 bases from J, the junction contained 8 bases not matched to a gene. Germline V gene sequence: CDR1 SGHTA, CDR2 FQGNSA.

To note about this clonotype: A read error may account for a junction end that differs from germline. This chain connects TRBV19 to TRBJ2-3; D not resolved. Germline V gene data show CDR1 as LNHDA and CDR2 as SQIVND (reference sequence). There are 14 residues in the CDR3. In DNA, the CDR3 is TGTGCCAGTACTATAACTGCCGGGACAGATACGCAGTATTTT. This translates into CASTITAGTDTQYF.

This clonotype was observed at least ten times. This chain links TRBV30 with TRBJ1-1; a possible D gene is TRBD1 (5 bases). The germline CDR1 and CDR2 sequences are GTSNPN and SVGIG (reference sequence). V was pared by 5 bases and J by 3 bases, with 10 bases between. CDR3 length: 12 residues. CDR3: CAWLRTYTEAFF. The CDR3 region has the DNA TGTGCCTGGCTTCGGACATACACTGAAGCTTTCTTT.

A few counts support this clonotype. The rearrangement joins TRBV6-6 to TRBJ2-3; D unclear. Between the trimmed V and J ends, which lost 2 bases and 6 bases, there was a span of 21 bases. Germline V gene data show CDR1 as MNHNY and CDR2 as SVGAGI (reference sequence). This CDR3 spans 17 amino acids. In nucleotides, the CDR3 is TGTGCCAGCAGTTACGTTGGGGTCTCACCCATAGGGGATACGCAGTATTTT. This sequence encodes CASSYVGVSPIGDTQYF.

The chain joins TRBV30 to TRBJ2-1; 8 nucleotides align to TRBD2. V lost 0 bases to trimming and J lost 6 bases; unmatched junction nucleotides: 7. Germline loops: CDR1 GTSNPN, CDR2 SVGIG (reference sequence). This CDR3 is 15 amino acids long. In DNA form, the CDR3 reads TGTGCCTGGAGTGTACGGGGGGGATGGCCCAATGAGCAGTTCTTC. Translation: CAWSVRGGWPNEQFF.

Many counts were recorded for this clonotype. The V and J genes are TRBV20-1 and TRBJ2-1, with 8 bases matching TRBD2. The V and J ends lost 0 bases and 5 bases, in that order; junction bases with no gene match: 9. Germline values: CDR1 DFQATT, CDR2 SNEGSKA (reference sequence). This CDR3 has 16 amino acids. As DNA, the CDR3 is TGCAGTGCTAGAGATGGGGCGGGAGGACACCACAATGAGCAGTTCTTC. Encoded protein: CSARDGAGGHHNEQFF.

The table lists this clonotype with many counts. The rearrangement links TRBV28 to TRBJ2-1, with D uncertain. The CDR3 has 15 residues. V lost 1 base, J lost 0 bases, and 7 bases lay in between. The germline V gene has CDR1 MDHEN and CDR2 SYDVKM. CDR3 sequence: CASSLSWGSYNEQFF. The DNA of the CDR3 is TGTGCCAGCAGTTTATCGTGGGGCTCCTACAATGAGCAGTTCTTC.

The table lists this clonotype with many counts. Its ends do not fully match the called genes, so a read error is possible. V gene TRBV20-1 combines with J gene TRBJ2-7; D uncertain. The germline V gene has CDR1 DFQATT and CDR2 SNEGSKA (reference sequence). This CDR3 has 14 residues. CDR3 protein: CSARVLGFSDEQYF. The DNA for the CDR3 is TGCAGTGCTAGAGTGTTGGGATTCTCCGACGAGCAGTACTTC.

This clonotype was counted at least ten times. The CDR3 region is CASSYPRLRSYNEQFF. CDR3 bases: TGTGCCAGCAGTTATCCCAGACTACGATCCTACAATGAGCAGTTCTTC. This chain connects TRBV6-2 or TRBV6-3 to TRBJ2-1; a possible D gene is TRBD2 (5 bases). The CDR3 loop spans 16 amino acids. Trimming pared 3 bases from V and 1 base from J, leaving 13 bases between. CDR1 is MNHEY, CDR2 SVGEGT, per germline.

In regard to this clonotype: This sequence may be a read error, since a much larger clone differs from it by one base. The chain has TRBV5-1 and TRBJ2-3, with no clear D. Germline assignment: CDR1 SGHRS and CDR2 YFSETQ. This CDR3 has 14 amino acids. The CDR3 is CASSLNSGTDKQYF. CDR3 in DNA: TGCGCCAGCAGCTTGAACTCAGGCACAGATAAGCAGTATTTT.

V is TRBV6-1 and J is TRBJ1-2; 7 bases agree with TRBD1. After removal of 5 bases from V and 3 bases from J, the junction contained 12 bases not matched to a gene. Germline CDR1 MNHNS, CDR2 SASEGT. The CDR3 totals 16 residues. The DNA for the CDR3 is TGTGCCAGCAGTTCCCTCGGGAACAGGGGCGACTATGGCTACACCTTC. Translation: CASSSLGNRGDYGYTF.

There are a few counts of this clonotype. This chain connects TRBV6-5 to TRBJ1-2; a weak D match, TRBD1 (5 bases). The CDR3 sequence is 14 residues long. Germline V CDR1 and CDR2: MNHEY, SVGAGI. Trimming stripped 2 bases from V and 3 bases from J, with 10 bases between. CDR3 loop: CASSYRRDYYGYTF. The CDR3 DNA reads TGTGCCAGCAGTTACCGCAGGGATTACTATGGCTACACCTTC.

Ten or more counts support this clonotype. CDR3 sequence (DNA): TGTGCCAGCAGTGGTCGCCGGCGGTTCTCCTACGAGCAGTACTTC. Protein product: CASSGRRRFSYEQYF. The rearrangement links TRBV6-2 or TRBV6-3 to TRBJ2-7; D not certain. This CDR3 has 15 residues. The V gene's germline CDR1 is MNHEY and CDR2 SVGEGT. The ends were cut back, 5 bases at V and 0 bases at J, with 14 bases in the middle.

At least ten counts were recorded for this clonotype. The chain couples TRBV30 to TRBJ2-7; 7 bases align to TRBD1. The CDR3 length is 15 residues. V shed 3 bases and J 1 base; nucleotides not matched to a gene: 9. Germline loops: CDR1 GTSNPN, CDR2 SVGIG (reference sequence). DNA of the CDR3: TGTGCCTGGAGACAGGGGACGGTCGGTTCCTACGAGCAGTACTTC. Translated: CAWRQGTVGSYEQYF.